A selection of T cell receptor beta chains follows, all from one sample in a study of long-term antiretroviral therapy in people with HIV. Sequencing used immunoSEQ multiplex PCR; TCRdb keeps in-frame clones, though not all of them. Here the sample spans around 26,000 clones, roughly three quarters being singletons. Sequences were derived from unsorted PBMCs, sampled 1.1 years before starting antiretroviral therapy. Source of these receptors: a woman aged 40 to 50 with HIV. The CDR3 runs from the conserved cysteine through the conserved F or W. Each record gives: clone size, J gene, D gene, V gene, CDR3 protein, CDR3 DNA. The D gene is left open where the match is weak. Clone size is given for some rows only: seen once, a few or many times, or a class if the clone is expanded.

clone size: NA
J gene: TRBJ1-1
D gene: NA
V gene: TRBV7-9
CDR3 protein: CASSLRGGTEAFF
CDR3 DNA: TGTGCCAGCAGCTTGCGGGGGGGGACTGAAGCTTTCTTT

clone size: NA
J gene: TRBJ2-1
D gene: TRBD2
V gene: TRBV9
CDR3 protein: CASSPRGAGVAYNEQFF
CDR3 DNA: TGTGCCAGCAGCCCTCGAGGGGCGGGGGTGGCCTACAATGAGCAGTTCTTC

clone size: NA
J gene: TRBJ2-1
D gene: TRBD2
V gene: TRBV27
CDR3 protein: CASSLLAPSGTYNEQFF
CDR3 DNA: TGTGCCAGCAGTTTATTAGCCCCTAGCGGAACATACAATGAGCAGTTCTTC

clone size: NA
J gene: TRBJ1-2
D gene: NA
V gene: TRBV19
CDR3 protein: CASSMLGFYGYTF
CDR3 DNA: TGTGCCAGTAGTATGTTGGGATTCTATGGCTACACCTTC

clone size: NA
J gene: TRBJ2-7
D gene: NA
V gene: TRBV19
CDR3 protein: CARQVGSYEQYF
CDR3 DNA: TGTGCCAGACAGGTGGGCTCCTACGAGCAGTACTTC

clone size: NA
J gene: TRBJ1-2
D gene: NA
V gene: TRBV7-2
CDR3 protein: CASSLGGSLNYGYTF
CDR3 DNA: TGTGCCAGCAGCTTAGGTGGCAGCCTAAACTATGGCTACACCTTC

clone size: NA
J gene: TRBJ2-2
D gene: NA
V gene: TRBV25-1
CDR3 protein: CASSELHGELFF
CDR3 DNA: TGTGCCAGCAGTGAATTGCATGGGGAGCTGTTTTTT

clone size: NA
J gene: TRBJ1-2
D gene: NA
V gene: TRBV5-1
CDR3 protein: CASSLAQGPIYGYTF
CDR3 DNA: TGCGCCAGCAGCTTGGCCCAGGGACCAATCTATGGCTACACCTTC

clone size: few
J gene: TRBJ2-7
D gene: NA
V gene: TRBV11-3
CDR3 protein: CASSLGRGGPSPEYF
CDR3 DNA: TGTGCCAGCAGCTTAGGTCGTGGCGGACCCTCCCCAGAGTACTTC

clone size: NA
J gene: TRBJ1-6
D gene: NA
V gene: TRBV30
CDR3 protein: CAWMAGGGDASPLHF
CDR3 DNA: TGTGCCTGGATGGCGGGGGGGGGTGACGCCTCACCCCTCCACTTT

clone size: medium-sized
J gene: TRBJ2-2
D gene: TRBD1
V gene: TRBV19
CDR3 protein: CASSPQQGMNTGELFF
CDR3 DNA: TGTGCCAGTAGCCCCCAACAGGGGATGAACACCGGGGAGCTGTTTTTT

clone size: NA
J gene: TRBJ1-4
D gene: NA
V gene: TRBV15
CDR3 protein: CATSRDSSGTALKEVFF
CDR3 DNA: TGTGCCACCAGCAGAGATTCATCGGGGACGGCACTAAAAGAGGTGTTTTTT

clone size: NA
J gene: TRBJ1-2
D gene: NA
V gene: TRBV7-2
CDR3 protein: CASSLAGSYGYTF
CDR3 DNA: TGTGCCAGCAGCCTCGCGGGGAGCTATGGCTACACCTTC

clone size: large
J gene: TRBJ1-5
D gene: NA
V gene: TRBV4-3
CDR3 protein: CASSQVVGANQPQHF
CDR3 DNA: TGCGCCAGCAGCCAAGTGGTGGGGGCGAATCAGCCCCAGCATTTT

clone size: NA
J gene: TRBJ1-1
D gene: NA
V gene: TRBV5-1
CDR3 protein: CASSFTGNLNTEAFF
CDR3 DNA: TGCGCCAGCAGCTTCACAGGGAACCTGAACACTGAAGCTTTCTTT

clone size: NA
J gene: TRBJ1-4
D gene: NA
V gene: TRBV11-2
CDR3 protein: CASSLAATNEKLFF
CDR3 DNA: TGTGCCAGCAGCTTAGCGGCAACTAATGAAAAACTGTTTTTT

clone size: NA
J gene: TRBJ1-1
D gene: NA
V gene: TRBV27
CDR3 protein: CASSLLRGRSEAFF
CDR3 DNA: TGTGCCAGCAGTTTACTCAGGGGCCGCTCTGAAGCTTTCTTT

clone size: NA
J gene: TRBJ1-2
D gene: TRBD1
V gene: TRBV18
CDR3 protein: CASSPGTGPGYTF
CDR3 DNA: TGTGCCAGCTCACCCGGGACAGGTCCTGGCTACACCTTC

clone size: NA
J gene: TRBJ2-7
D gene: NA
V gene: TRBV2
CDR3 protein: CASSEATGSYEQYF
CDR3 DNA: TGTGCCAGCAGTGAGGCGACAGGATCCTACGAGCAGTACTTC

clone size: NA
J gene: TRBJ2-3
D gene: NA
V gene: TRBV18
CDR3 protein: CASSLGTDTQYF
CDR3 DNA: TGTGCCAGCTCCCTAGGCACAGATACGCAGTATTTT

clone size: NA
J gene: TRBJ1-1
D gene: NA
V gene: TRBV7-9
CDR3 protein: CASGLSGTEAFF
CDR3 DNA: TGTGCCAGCGGGCTATCGGGCACTGAAGCTTTCTTT

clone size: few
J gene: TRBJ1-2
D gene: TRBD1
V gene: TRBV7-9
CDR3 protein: CASSKTGATGLYGYTF
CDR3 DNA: TGTGCCAGCAGCAAGACAGGGGCTACTGGCCTTTATGGCTACACCTTC

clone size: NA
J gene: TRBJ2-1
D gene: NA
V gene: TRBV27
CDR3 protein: CASSLRAIGGPDEQFF
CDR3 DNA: TGTGCCAGCAGTTTAAGGGCTATCGGGGGGCCCGATGAGCAGTTCTTC

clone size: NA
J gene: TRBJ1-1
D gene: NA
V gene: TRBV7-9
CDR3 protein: CASSLDGLWAFF
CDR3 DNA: TGTGCCAGCAGCTTAGACGGTCTTTGGGCTTTCTTT

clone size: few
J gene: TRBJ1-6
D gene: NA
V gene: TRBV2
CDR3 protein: CASGSSSYNSPLHF
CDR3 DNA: TGTGCCAGTGGTTCAAGCTCCTATAATTCACCCCTCCACTTT

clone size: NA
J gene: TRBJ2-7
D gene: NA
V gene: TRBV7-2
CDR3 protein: CASSLSGMGRRYEQYF
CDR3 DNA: TGTGCCAGCAGCTTAAGCGGCATGGGCAGGCGATACGAGCAGTACTTC

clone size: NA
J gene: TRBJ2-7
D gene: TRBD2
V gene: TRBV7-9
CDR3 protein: CASSIGGTSEQYF
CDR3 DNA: TGTGCCAGCAGCATTGGGGGGACTAGCGAGCAGTACTTC

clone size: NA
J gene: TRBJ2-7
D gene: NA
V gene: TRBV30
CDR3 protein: CAFHSGLEQYF
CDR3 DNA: TGTGCCTTTCATAGCGGTCTCGAGCAGTACTTC

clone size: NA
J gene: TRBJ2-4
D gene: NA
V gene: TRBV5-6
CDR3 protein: CASSLGSDIQYF
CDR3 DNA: TGTGCCAGCAGCTTGGGATCGGACATTCAGTACTTC

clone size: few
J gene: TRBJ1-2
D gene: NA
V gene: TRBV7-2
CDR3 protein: CASSLGDRYGYTF
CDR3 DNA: TGTGCCAGCAGCTTAGGGGACCGCTATGGCTACACCTTC

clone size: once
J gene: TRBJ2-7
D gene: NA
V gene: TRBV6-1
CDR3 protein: CASSAHEQYF
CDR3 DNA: TGTGCCAGCAGTGCCCACGAGCAGTACTTC

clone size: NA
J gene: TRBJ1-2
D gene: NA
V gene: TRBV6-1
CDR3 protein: CASSEYLGGYTF
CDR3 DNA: TGTGCCAGCAGTGAGTACCTAGGAGGCTACACCTTC

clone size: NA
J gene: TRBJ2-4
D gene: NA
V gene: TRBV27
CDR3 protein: CASSFIGAGNIQYF
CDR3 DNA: TGTGCCAGCAGTTTTATTGGGGCTGGAAACATTCAGTACTTC

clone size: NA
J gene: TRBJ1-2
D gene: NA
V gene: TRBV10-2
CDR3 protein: CASRTDSYGYTF
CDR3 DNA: TGCGCCAGCAGAACGGACAGCTATGGCTACACCTTC

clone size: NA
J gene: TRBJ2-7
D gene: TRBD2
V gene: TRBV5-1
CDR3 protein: CASMGGSTYEQYF
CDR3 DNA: TGCGCCAGCATGGGCGGGAGTACCTACGAGCAGTACTTC

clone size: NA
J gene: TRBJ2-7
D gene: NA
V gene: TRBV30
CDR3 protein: CAWSWGRFEAYEQYF
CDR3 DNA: TGTGCCTGGAGCTGGGGGCGCTTTGAGGCCTACGAGCAGTACTTC

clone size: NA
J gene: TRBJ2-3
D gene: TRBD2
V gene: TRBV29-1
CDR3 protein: CSVELSSTSGTDTQYF
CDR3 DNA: TGCAGCGTTGAACTTTCCAGTACTAGCGGCACAGATACGCAGTATTTT

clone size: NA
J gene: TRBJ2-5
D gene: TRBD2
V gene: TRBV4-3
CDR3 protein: CASSQAPSGGGQETQYF
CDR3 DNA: TGCGCCAGCAGCCAGGCCCCTAGCGGGGGTGGACAAGAGACCCAGTACTTC

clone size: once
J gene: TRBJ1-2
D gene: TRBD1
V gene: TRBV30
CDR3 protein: CAWSPPGQGFYGYTF
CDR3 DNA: TGTGCCTGGAGTCCACCGGGACAGGGGTTCTATGGCTACACCTTC

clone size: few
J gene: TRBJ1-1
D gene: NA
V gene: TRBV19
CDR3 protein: CASSPYRTGNTEAFF
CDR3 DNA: TGTGCCAGTAGTCCATACAGGACGGGGAACACTGAAGCTTTCTTT

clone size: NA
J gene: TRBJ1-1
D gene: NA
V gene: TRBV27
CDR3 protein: CASSPSYTEAFF
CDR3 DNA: TGTGCCAGCAGTCCCTCGTACACTGAAGCTTTCTTT

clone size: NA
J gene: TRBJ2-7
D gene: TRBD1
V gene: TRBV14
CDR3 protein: CASSPDRGFYEQYF
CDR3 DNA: TGTGCCAGCAGCCCAGACAGGGGGTTCTACGAGCAGTACTTC

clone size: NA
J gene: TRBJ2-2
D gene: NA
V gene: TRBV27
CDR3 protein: CASSFLTGELFF
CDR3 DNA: TGTGCCAGCAGTTTTCTTACCGGGGAGCTGTTTTTT

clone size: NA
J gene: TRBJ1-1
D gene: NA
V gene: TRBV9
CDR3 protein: CASGNGGSWAFF
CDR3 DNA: TGTGCCAGCGGGAACGGCGGCAGTTGGGCTTTCTTT

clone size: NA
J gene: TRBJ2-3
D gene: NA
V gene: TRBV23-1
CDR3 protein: CASSQVKGDTDTQYF
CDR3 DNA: TGCGCCAGCAGTCAAGTCAAGGGAGATACAGATACGCAGTATTTT

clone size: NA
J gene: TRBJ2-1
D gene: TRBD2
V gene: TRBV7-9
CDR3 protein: CASSRGGGYNEQFF
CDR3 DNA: TGTGCCAGCAGCCGGGGCGGGGGATACAATGAGCAGTTCTTC

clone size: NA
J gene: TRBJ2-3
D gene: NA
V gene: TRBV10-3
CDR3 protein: CAISGGGEHLTDTQYF
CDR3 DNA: TGTGCCATCAGTGGAGGGGGAGAACATCTTACAGATACGCAGTATTTT

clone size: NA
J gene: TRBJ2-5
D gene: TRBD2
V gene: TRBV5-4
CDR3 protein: CASSLGEGGRETQYF
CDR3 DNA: TGTGCCAGCAGCTTGGGGGAGGGAGGGCGAGAGACCCAGTACTTC

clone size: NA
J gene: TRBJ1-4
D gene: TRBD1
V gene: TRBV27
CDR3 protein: CASSPRTGWKTNEKLFF
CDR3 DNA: TGTGCCAGCAGTCCAAGGACAGGGTGGAAAACTAATGAAAAACTGTTTTTT

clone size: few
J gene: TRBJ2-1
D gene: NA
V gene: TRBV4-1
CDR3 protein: CASSQAINEQFF
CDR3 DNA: TGCGCCAGCAGCCAAGCGATAAATGAGCAGTTCTTC

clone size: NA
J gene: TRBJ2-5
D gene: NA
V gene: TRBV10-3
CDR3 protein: CAISGEGAETQYF
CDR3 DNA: TGTGCCATCAGTGGCGAGGGAGCAGAGACCCAGTACTTC

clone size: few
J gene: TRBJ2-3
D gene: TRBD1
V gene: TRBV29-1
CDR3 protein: CSVDRDPFTDTQYF
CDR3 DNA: TGCAGCGTCGACAGGGACCCATTCACAGATACGCAGTATTTT